These 29 T cell receptor beta chains originate from one sample sequenced in a study of T cells in Graves' hyperthyroidism and ophthalmopathy (dated by TCRdb to the late 2010s). The receptor library was made with multiplex PCR. The instrument was an Illumina HiSeq 2000. Amplification of TCR beta CDR3 regions was carried out from RNA transcripts. A first-round RT-PCR of the TCR CDR3 used the HTBI primer set with the Qiagen OneStep RT-PCR kit. TCRdb handled the public reads itself, with Q25 trimming in fastp and clone calling in MiXCR, and kept productive beta chains. All rows with the same CDR3 protein become a single entry with the most common DNA and genes. Across this sample there are approximately 600,000 distinct CDR3 sequences, with 14% to 15% seen only once. The ten largest clones represent around 4.5% of the sample. Sequenced input: blood. The source of these receptors is a woman in her thirties or forties with Graves' ophthalmopathy.

This clonotype was seen repeatedly, ten times or more. V gene TRBV7-9 combines with J gene TRBJ1-1, with 9 bases lining up with TRBD1. V lost 5 bases, J lost 7 bases, and 8 bases stayed unmatched. The CDR3 extends over 14 amino acids. In germline, CDR1 is SEHNR, CDR2 FQNEAQ (reference sequence). This CDR3 reads CASSVTPTGGEAFF. The CDR3 DNA follows: TGTGCCAGCAGCGTAACCCCGACAGGGGGTGAAGCTTTCTTT.

The genes are TRBV10-1 and TRBJ2-5, with 10 bases that match TRBD2. The J segment lost 4 bases and the V segment lost 3 bases, leaving 8 bases of the junction unmatched. CDR3 length: 16 amino acids. The germline CDR1 and CDR2 sequences are WNHNN and SYGVQD (reference sequence). The CDR3 here is CASSDGLLAGRETQYF. CDR3 bases: TGCGCCAGCAGTGATGGTTTACTAGCGGGGAGAGAGACCCAGTACTTC.

This clonotype was detected ten times or more. The chain carries TRBV5-1 and TRBJ2-4; D ambiguous. Between the trimmed V and J ends, which lost 1 base and 1 base, there was a span of 9 bases. The CDR3 length is 15 residues. Germline CDR1 is SGHRS and CDR2 is YFSETQ. The CDR3 spells CASSLTVGAKNIQYF. CDR3 nucleotide sequence: TGCGCCAGCAGCTTGACAGTGGGGGCCAAAAACATTCAGTACTTC.

This clonotype came up many times. This chain links TRBV19 with TRBJ1-5; no clear D. Germline V gene sequence: CDR1 LNHDA, CDR2 SQIVND (reference sequence). Trimming pared 5 bases from V and 4 bases from J, leaving 6 bases between. The CDR3 length is 12 residues. The CDR3 loop reads CASSVLNQPQHF. The CDR3 nucleotides read TGTGCCAGTAGTGTTCTGAATCAGCCCCAGCATTTT. The variable domain in full, completed from reference TRBV19 and TRBJ1-5, reads DGGITQSPKYLFRKEGQNVTLSCEQNLNHDAMYWYRQDPGQGLRLIYYSQIVNDFQKGDIAEGYSVSREKKESFPLTVTSAQKNPTAFYLCASSVLNQPQHFGDGTRLSIL.

This clonotype was recorded many times. This rearrangement joins TRBV20-1 to TRBJ2-2, with a tentative D call TRBD2 (5 bases). Germline values: CDR1 DFQATT, CDR2 SNEGSKA (reference sequence). The V and J ends lost 5 bases and 0 bases respectively, with 7 bases between them. There are 13 residues in the CDR3. The CDR3 is CSAAEANTGELFF. In DNA, the CDR3 is TGCAGTGCTGCGGAGGCGAACACCGGGGAGCTGTTTTTT.

This clonotype has at least ten counts. The chain recombines TRBV15 with TRBJ1-5, with D possibly being TRBD1 (5 bases). Trimming cost V 2 bases and J 9 bases, with 23 bases left between them. Germline values: CDR1 LNHNV, CDR2 YYDKDF (reference sequence). This CDR3 comprises 17 residues. Written as DNA, the CDR3 is TGTGCCACCAGCAGACTATCACAGGTTGGGTCCCCACGGCCCCAGCATTTT. Amino acid sequence: CATSRLSQVGSPRPQHF. The variable domain in full, with the rest retrieved from reference TRBV15 and TRBJ1-5, is DAMVIQNPRYQVTQFGKPVTLSCSQTLNHNVMYWYQQKSSQAPKLLFHYYDKDFNNEADTPDNFQSRRPNTSFCFLDIRSPGLGDTAMYLCATSRLSQVGSPRPQHFGDGTRLSIL.

This clonotype came up a few times. J is TRBJ1-5 and V is TRBV30, with 10 bases lining up with TRBD1. After removal of 4 bases from V and 4 bases from J, the junction contained 7 bases not matched to a gene. The CDR3 consists of 15 residues. Germline V gene sequence: CDR1 GTSNPN, CDR2 SVGIG (reference sequence). The CDR3 region has the DNA TGTGCCTGGAACGAAGGACAGGGGGATAATCAGCCCCAGCATTTT. It codes for CAWNEGQGDNQPQHF.

This clonotype was counted many times. CDR3 sequence: CASSPPGPYEQYF. CDR3 bases: TGTGCCAGCAGCCCCCCGGGACCCTACGAGCAGTACTTC. The chain has TRBV14 and TRBJ2-7; D is tentatively TRBD1 or TRBD2 (5 bases each). Trimming stripped 4 bases from V and 2 bases from J, with 9 bases between. Per the germline V gene, CDR1 is SGHDN and CDR2 is FVKESK. The CDR3 has 13 residues. The full variable domain, in which reference TRBV14 and TRBJ2-7 provide the parts outside the CDR3, is EAGVTQFPSHSVIEKGQTVTLRCDPISGHDNLYWYRRVMGKEIKFLLHFVKESKQDESGMPNNRFLAERTGGTYSTLKVQPAELEDSGVYFCASSPPGPYEQYFGPGTRLTVT.

This clonotype was observed at least ten times. A read error may explain this, as a much larger clone is one base away. The gene calls are TRBV20-1 and TRBJ1-5; the D gene is possibly TRBD1 (6 bases). In germline, CDR1 is DFQATT, CDR2 SNEGSKA (reference sequence). The V end was cut by 0 bases, the J end by 4 bases, with 13 bases between. The CDR3 runs to 15 residues. CDR3 amino acids: CSARDPGTTNQPQHF. CDR3 nucleotides: TGCAGTGCTAGAGACCCAGGGACAACTAATCAGCCCCAGCATTTT.

This clonotype was observed many times. The chain couples TRBV28 to TRBJ1-2; 7 bases map to TRBD1. Per germline, CDR1 MDHEN and CDR2 SYDVKM. The CDR3 spans 12 residues. The J segment lost 7 bases and the V segment lost 7 bases, leaving 6 bases of the junction unmatched. CDR3 residues: CASNPGGAGYTF. In DNA, the CDR3 is TGTGCCAGCAACCCAGGGGGGGCTGGCTACACCTTC.

Many counts were recorded for this clonotype. CDR3 in amino acids: CAQANTEAFF. CDR3 sequence (DNA): TGTGCGCAGGCGAACACTGAAGCTTTCTTT. The chain joins TRBV2 to TRBJ1-1; D is unclear. This CDR3 contains 10 residues. In germline, CDR1 is SNHLY, CDR2 FYNNEI.

This clonotype was recorded many times. The chain carries TRBV20-1 and TRBJ2-1; 9 nucleotides line up with TRBD2. This CDR3 contains 16 residues. CDR1 and CDR2 (germline): DFQATT, SNEGSKA (reference sequence). The junction had 7 bases not matched to a gene; V was cut back by 4 bases and J by 0 bases. CDR3 protein: CSATPLAGSSYNEQFF. CDR3 nucleotides: TGCAGTGCTACTCCCCTAGCGGGGAGCTCCTACAATGAGCAGTTCTTC.

This clonotype was detected ten times or more. This chain connects TRBV20-1 to TRBJ2-7, with D perhaps matching TRBD2 (5 bases). V was cut by 3 bases and J by 3 bases, with 9 bases left in between. Germline CDR1 is DFQATT and CDR2 is SNEGSKA (reference sequence). The CDR3 covers 12 residues. The CDR3 spells CSASGESYEQYF. CDR3 bases: TGCAGTGCTAGCGGGGAGAGCTACGAGCAGTACTTC.

This clonotype was observed many times. The rearrangement links TRBV29-1 to TRBJ2-5, with 7 nucleotides matching TRBD2. CDR1 SQVTM and CDR2 ANQGSEA come from the germline V gene. This CDR3 is built from 13 residues. Germline trimming cut 6 bases from V and 1 base from J; bases unmatched to any gene: 5. The CDR3 protein is CSVPGLSQETQYF. The CDR3 nucleotides are TGCAGCGTCCCGGGACTATCCCAAGAGACCCAGTACTTC. The whole variable domain, remainder taken from reference TRBV29-1 and TRBJ2-5, is SAVISQKPSRDICQRGTSLTIQCQVDSQVTMMFWYRQQPGQSLTLIATANQGSEATYESGFVIDKFPISRPNLTFSTLTVSNMSPEDSSIYLCSVPGLSQETQYFGPGTRLLVL.

The rearrangement joins TRBV28 to TRBJ2-5; perhaps TRBD2 as D (5 bases). V lost 5 bases and J 3 bases, leaving 13 bases between the germline ends. Per germline, CDR1 MDHEN and CDR2 SYDVKM. This CDR3 is 14 amino acids long. The CDR3 spells CASSTPRGEETQYF. The CDR3 coding sequence is TGTGCCAGCAGTACCCCCCGGGGAGAAGAGACCCAGTACTTC.

This clonotype was detected ten times or more. This chain joins TRBV15 and TRBJ2-2; the match to TRBD2 covers 7 bases. Germline loops: CDR1 LNHNV, CDR2 YYDKDF (reference sequence). Unmatched junction bases numbered 2, after V lost 0 bases and J lost 7 bases. CDR3 length: 14 amino acids. In DNA, the CDR3 is TGTGCCACCAGCAGAGATCGGGGGGACGGGGAGCTGTTTTTT. Its protein is CATSRDRGDGELFF.

This clonotype was counted many times. The chain couples TRBV20-1 to TRBJ2-6; no clear D. Germline CDR1 and CDR2: DFQATT and SNEGSKA (reference sequence). The CDR3 totals 15 residues. Trimming removed 5 bases at V and 0 bases at J, with 11 bases between. CDR3 loop: CSAANSHSGANVLTF. The CDR3 DNA reads as TGCAGTGCTGCGAACTCCCACTCTGGGGCCAACGTCCTGACTTTC.

This clonotype appeared many times. This chain joins TRBV28 and TRBJ2-5; 10 bases are a match to TRBD1. Per the germline V gene, CDR1 is MDHEN and CDR2 is SYDVKM. The length of the CDR3 is 14 residues. The V segment lost 9 bases and the J segment 3 bases; nucleotides outside the gene matches: 7. CDR3 DNA sequence: TGTGCCAGTTCGGGGGGACAGGGGAAAGAGACCCAGTACTTC. Translated: CASSGGQGKETQYF.

This clonotype has a count of ten or more. The chain combines TRBV6-5 with TRBJ1-6; the D is unclear. The CDR3 loop spans 15 amino acids. V was cut by 1 base and J by 0 bases, with 4 bases left in between. Germline CDR1 reads MNHEY; CDR2 reads SVGAGI. CDR3 region: CASSYLSSYNSPLHF. The CDR3, as DNA: TGTGCCAGCAGTTACTTGAGCTCCTATAATTCACCCCTCCACTTT.

This clonotype was seen ten or more times. The J gene is TRBJ2-2, the V gene TRBV19; 8 bases map to TRBD2. The germline V gene encodes CDR1 LNHDA and CDR2 SQIVND (reference sequence). Trimming took 3 bases from V and 7 from J; bases not matched to a gene: 10. This CDR3 spans 16 amino acids. CDR3 sequence: CASSMLAGGQGGELFF. The DNA for the CDR3 is TGTGCCAGTAGTATGCTCGCGGGAGGCCAGGGCGGGGAGCTGTTTTTT.

A few counts support this clonotype. J is TRBJ2-5 and V is TRBV29-1; D call uncertain. This CDR3 has 13 amino acids. Trimming removed 6 bases at V and 1 base at J, with 12 bases between. Per the germline V gene, CDR1 is SQVTM and CDR2 is ANQGSEA. The CDR3 region has the DNA TGCAGCGTGCTCGTGAAGCCCCAAGAGACCCAGTACTTC. It translates to CSVLVKPQETQYF.

In this sample, this clonotype turned up a few times. The gene calls are TRBV6-2 or TRBV6-3 and TRBJ2-5; weak D call: TRBD2 (7 bases). The CDR3 is 14 residues long. Germline CDR1 and CDR2: MNHEY and SVGEGT. Trimming stripped 2 bases from V and 5 bases from J, with 12 bases between. The CDR3 DNA reads TGTGCCAGCAGTTACGCGGGGGCAGGGGAGACCCAGTACTTC. As protein: CASSYAGAGETQYF.

This clonotype was seen at least ten times. The chain carries TRBV29-1 and TRBJ1-2; D unresolved. This CDR3 has 16 amino acids. Trimming shortened V by 0 bases and J by 2 bases, and 16 bases separated the two germline ends. Germline V CDR1 and CDR2: SQVTM, ANQGSEA. The chain's CDR3 is CSVEDLTGQKNYGYTF. CDR3 nucleotides: TGCAGCGTTGAAGATCTAACTGGGCAGAAAAACTATGGCTACACCTTC.

This clonotype was observed a few times. A much more abundant neighbour one base away suggests this may be a read error. The chain employs TRBV6-2 or TRBV6-3 and TRBJ2-5; tentatively, D is TRBD1 (6 bases). The CDR3 is 13 amino acids. Germline lookup yields CDR1 MNHEY and CDR2 SVGEGT. The V end was cut by 7 bases, the J end by 1 base, with 10 bases between. CDR3 protein: CASTEDSQETQYF. The CDR3 nucleotides are TGTGCCAGCACCGAGGACAGCCAAGAGACCCAGTACTTC.

The table lists this clonotype with many counts. The V gene is TRBV25-1, the J gene TRBJ2-5; perhaps TRBD1 as D (6 bases). Trimming took off 4 bases at V and 5 bases at J, with 14 bases between the two ends. CDR3 length: 14 residues. Germline V gene sequence: CDR1 MGHDK, CDR2 SYGVNS. The CDR3 region has the DNA TGTGCCAGCAGTGTACAGGGATTGCAGGAGACCCAGTACTTC. It is translated as CASSVQGLQETQYF.

Ten or more counts support this clonotype. This sequence joins TRBV7-2 and TRBJ2-2; D is unresolved. Looked up from germline, CDR1 is SGHTA and CDR2 is FQGNSA. V lost 0 bases and J 3 bases, leaving 14 bases between the germline ends. CDR3 size: 17 residues. CDR3 amino acids: CASSLAGSPEDTGELFF. DNA of the CDR3: TGTGCCAGCAGCTTAGCCGGGTCCCCAGAGGACACCGGGGAGCTGTTTTTT.

This clonotype has ten or more counts. This sequence joins TRBV24-1 and TRBJ2-2; 10 nucleotides agree with TRBD2. Germline CDR1 is KGHDR and CDR2 is SFDVKD. The length of the CDR3 is 16 residues. The V and J ends lost 4 bases and 2 bases, in that order; junction bases with no gene match: 3. The CDR3 DNA is TGTGCCACCAGTGACCCTAGCGGGAGTAACACCGGGGAGCTGTTTTTT. It yields the protein CATSDPSGSNTGELFF.

This clonotype was seen many times. A junction boundary mismatches the germline segment, possibly from a read error. V and J are TRBV28 and TRBJ2-4; no firm D call. The CDR3 length is 15 residues. The germline V gene encodes CDR1 MDHEN and CDR2 SYDVKM. The CDR3 DNA reads TGTGCCAGCAGTTTCGGCCAGCCATACAAAAGCATTCAGTACTTC. It is translated as CASSFGQPYKSIQYF.

Ten or more counts support this clonotype. The CDR3 nucleotides are TGCAGTGCTAGACCTGGGGGGGCAGGGCGATCCTACGAGCAGTACTTC. Protein product: CSARPGGAGRSYEQYF. The V gene is TRBV20-1, the J gene TRBJ2-7, with D possibly matching TRBD2 (7 bases). Looked up from germline, CDR1 is DFQATT and CDR2 is SNEGSKA (reference sequence). The V gene lost 2 bases and the J gene lost 1 base, with 18 bases spanning the gap. The CDR3 contains 16 residues.